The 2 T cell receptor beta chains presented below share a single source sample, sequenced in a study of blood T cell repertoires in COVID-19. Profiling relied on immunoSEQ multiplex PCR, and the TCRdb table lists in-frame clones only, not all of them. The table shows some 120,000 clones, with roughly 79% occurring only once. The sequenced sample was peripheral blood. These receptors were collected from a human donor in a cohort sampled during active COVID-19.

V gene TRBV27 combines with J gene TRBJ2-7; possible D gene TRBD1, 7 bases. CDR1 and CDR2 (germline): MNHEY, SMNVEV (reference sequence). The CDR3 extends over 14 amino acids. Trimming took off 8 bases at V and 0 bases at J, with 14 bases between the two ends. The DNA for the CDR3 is TGTGCCAGCGGCCCGCGGGACAGCTCCTACGAGCAGTACTTC. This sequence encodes CASGPRDSSYEQYF.

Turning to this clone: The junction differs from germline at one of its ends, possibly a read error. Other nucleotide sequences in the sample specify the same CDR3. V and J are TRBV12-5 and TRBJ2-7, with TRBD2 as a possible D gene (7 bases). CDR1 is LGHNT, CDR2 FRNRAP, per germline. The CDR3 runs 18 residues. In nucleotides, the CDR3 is TGTGCTCGTGGTTGGGGGGGCGGCGGGGGCGGAAACTCCTACGAGCAGTACTTC. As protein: CARGWGGGGGGNSYEQYF.